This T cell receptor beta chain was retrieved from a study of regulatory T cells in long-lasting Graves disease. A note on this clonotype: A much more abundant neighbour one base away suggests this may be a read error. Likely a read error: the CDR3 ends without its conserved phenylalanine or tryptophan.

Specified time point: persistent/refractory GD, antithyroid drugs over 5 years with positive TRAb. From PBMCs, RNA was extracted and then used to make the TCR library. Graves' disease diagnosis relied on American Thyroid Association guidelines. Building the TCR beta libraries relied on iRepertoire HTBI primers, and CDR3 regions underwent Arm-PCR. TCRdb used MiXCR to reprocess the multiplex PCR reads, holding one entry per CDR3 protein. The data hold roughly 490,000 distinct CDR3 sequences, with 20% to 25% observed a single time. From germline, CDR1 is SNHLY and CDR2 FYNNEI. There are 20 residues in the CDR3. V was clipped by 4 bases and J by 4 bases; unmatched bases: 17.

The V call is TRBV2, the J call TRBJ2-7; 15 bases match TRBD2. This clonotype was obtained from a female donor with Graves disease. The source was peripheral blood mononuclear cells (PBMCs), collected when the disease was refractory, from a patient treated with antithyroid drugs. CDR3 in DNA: TGTGCCAGCAGTGGGATTTCGGGACTAGCGGGAGGAGGAGCGGCTTACGAGCAGTACCTC. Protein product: CASSGISGLAGGGAAYEQYL.